The 6 T cell receptor beta chains below all came from one sample that was sequenced in a study of regulatory T cells in long-lasting Graves disease. Library construction for TCR beta used iRepertoire HTBI primers and Arm-PCR of CDR3 regions. TCRdb passed the multiplex PCR reads through MiXCR, listing each CDR3 protein once. The table lists roughly 450,000 distinct CDR3 sequences, 20% to 25% of them singletons. Documented time point: persistent/refractory GD, antithyroid drugs over 5 years with positive TRAb. Preparation of the TCR library used RNA extracted from PBMCs. Sequences were derived from peripheral blood mononuclear cells (PBMCs), sampled when the disease was refractory, from a patient treated with antithyroid drugs. These receptors were taken from a female donor with Graves disease.

This chain joins TRBV5-6 and TRBJ2-2; D possibly uses TRBD1 or TRBD2 (6 bases each). Germline V gives CDR1 SGHDT, CDR2 YYEEEE. Trimming left V 3 bases short and J 2 bases short, with 14 bases between. There are 16 residues in the CDR3. CDR3 sequence: CASSWGLATNTGELFF. The CDR3 DNA reads TGTGCCAGCAGCTGGGGGCTAGCGACAAACACCGGGGAGCTGTTTTTT.

This clonotype occurred a few times. The chain links TRBV4-3 to TRBJ1-2, with D tentatively TRBD1 (6 bases). CDR1 is LGHNA, CDR2 YSLEER, per germline. There are 16 residues in the CDR3. The germline V and J ends were trimmed by 1 base and 6 bases, with 18 bases remaining between them. For the CDR3, the DNA is TGCGCCAGCAGCCAAGTCCCACAGGGATTGTCGAATGGCTACACCTTC. It yields the protein CASSQVPQGLSNGYTF.

The sample holds many counts of this clonotype. The chain combines TRBV11-2 with TRBJ1-6, with D maybe TRBD1 (5 bases). V lost 6 bases and J lost 10, with 10 bases in between. Germline assignment: CDR1 SGHAT and CDR2 FQNNGV. This CDR3 spans 12 amino acids. In nucleotides, the CDR3 is TGTGCCAGCAGATCACAGGTCTCACCCCTCCACTTT. It codes for CASRSQVSPLHF.

This CDR3 is CASTHGQLPGPQHF. DNA for the CDR3: TGTGCCAGTACCCACGGACAGCTACCAGGGCCCCAGCATTTT. The chain employs TRBV19 and TRBJ1-5; a possible D gene is TRBD1 (6 bases). The CDR3 spans 14 residues. With 7 bases removed from V and 9 bases from J, the gap between germline ends came to 19 bases. Germline CDR1 LNHDA, CDR2 SQIVND (reference sequence).

The chain joins TRBV24-1 to TRBJ2-2; TRBD2 agrees at 10 bases. With 8 bases clipped from V and 8 bases from J, the junction kept 7 bases outside the gene matches. Germline lookup yields CDR1 KGHDR and CDR2 SFDVKD. This CDR3 has 14 amino acids. In nucleotides, the CDR3 is TGTGCCACCACTAGCGGGGGTCTGGAGGGGGAGCTGTTTTTT. Its translation: CATTSGGLEGELFF.

The sample holds many counts of this clonotype. The chain couples TRBV28 to TRBJ1-1; D is unclear. V was trimmed by 3 bases and J by 0 bases, leaving 11 bases between them. Germline CDR1 is MDHEN and CDR2 is SYDVKM. The CDR3 covers 15 residues. The CDR3 region is CASSFRAEVNTEAFF. The CDR3 DNA reads TGTGCCAGCAGTTTCCGGGCCGAGGTGAACACTGAAGCTTTCTTT.